This paragraph covers one TCR beta chain sequence. This clonotype was found a few times. Per-base qualities were not stored, and no clone one base away is much larger. TCR cDNA was made using 5'RACE template switching, a step that added a universal primer site and unique molecular identifiers. Priming for cDNA synthesis came from both the TCR alpha and TCR beta constant segments. Libraries were amplified in two PCR steps, with sample barcodes and sequencing adapters added in the second step. Libraries were sequenced on Illumina HiSeq 2500 (2x100 bp) or NovaSeq (2x150 bp). On the study's bioinformatics: MIGEC was used to demultiplex reads and collapse the reads into UMI consensus sequences, and MiXCR was used for V(D)J alignment. Using edgeR on replicate PBMC samples, clonotypes were called vaccine-responding if FDR was below 0.01 and the log2 fold change was above 5 up to day 15. Each bulk clonotype received a CD4 or CD8 identity based on whether the sequenced CD4 or CD8 repertoire contained that clonotype at higher abundance. NS4B-specific clonotypes were defined as those at least 10-fold enriched in dextramer-positive over dextramer-negative fractions; CD4-biased clonotypes were excluded. TCRdb reanalyzed the raw reads on its own, using fastp at Q25 for trimming and MiXCR for clone calling, and kept in-frame beta chains. CDR3 protein duplicates are merged, each entry listing the most common genes and DNA. The V and J calls and clone size are TCRdb's, not the authors'. The sample table holds about 85,000 distinct CDR3 sequences, of which roughly 13% were seen once. Around 24% of the sample belongs to the ten largest clones.

This sample is drawn from a study of T cells after yellow fever vaccination (dated by TCRdb to the late 2010s). About the investigation overall: Libraries from fractions with low cell numbers were prepared with the SMART-Seq v4 Ultra Low Input RNA kit. To follow T-cell clones before and after both primary and booster YFV17D yellow fever vaccination, bulk TCR alpha and beta repertoires underwent longitudinal sequencing. Two healthy male donors made up the cohort, one aged 18 to 30 years and the other aged 30 to 40 years. Blood was collected at multiple timepoints before and after primary and secondary immunization, and bulk PBMC replicates and cell subsets were isolated. Summary of the overall study and its limitations: Because abundant contaminating clonotypes from the bulk population could be contained in FACS-sorted repertoires, computational filtering was required. Because only two donors were included in the study, the extent to which the findings can be generalized is limited. After the booster, most of the clones that had expanded following primary vaccination were detected again (around 95% of CD4 and around 88% of CD8), which suggests that memory was broadly maintained. A small share of clonotypes was detected in both CD4 and CD8 compartments, with the overlap likely arising from convergent recombination. The secondary T-cell response was found to be weaker but faster than the primary response, with a peak reached on day 5 rather than on day 15.

The treatment or condition label corresponds to: live attenuated yellow fever vaccine strain. PBMCs were isolated from peripheral blood using a standard Ficoll-Paque protocol. Epitope-specific CD8 T cells were sorted with a dextramer loaded with the yellow fever NS4B epitope peptide, together with anti-CD3 and anti-CD8 staining. TriZol was used to extract RNA from bulk PBMCs, from CD4 and CD8 fractions, and from dextramer-positive and dextramer-negative fractions. V and J are trimmed by 0 bases and 7 bases, and the gene matches miss 5 bases of the junction. Reading the germline V gene (reference sequence) gives CDR1 SEHNR and CDR2 FQNEAQ. Taken from cysteine to phenylalanine, the CDR3 has 15 residues. Only the CDR3 region is kept as DNA, spanning 45 bases read in frame from base 1.

The source material was CD8+ T cells not binding an NS4B(214-222) dextramer, sorted from PBMCs, sampled 21 days after the first yellow fever vaccination. This specimen's cell subset or site label, interpreted: NS4B epitope dextramer-negative CD8 T cells. The TCR was taken from a man aged 18 to 29 who received the YFV17D yellow fever vaccine. The chain uses TRBV7-9 and TRBJ2-1; 8 bases in the middle match TRBD1. The CDR3 protein: CASSLAGQAGNEQFF. The DNA reads as follows: TGTGCCAGCAGCTTAGCGGGACAGGCAGGGAATGAGCAGTTCTTC.